These 5 T cell receptor beta chains share one sample of origin, sequenced in a study of blood T cells in healthy people across ages. With a J-beta primer mix and a sample-barcoded 5' primer, a second PCR ran about 7 to 12 cycles. TCRdb reanalysed the 5' RACE reads using MiXCR and keeps one entry per CDR3 protein. The sample contains about a million distinct CDR3 sequences, about two fifths of which appear only once. Material for sequencing was blood. Source of these receptors: a man aged 18 to 30 in good health.

This clonotype has just a few counts. This chain joins TRBV29-1 and TRBJ2-5, with 7 bases matching TRBD1. The CDR3 is made up of 12 amino acids. Unmatched junction bases numbered 2, after V lost 6 bases and J lost 1 base. Germline V CDR1 and CDR2: SQVTM, ANQGSEA. The chain's CDR3 is CSVGDSQETQYF. In DNA, the CDR3 is TGCAGCGTCGGGGACAGCCAAGAGACCCAGTACTTC.

The chain employs TRBV30 and TRBJ1-2; TRBD1 is a possible D gene (6 bases). The CDR3 spans 15 residues. Trimming removed 4 bases at V and 5 bases at J, with 20 bases between. The germline V gene encodes CDR1 GTSNPN and CDR2 SVGIG (reference sequence). Here the CDR3 reads CAWTRRVSGEYGYTF. DNA of the CDR3: TGTGCCTGGACTCGCCGAGTTTCAGGGGAGTATGGCTACACCTTC.

The chain has TRBV3-1 and TRBJ1-2; 7 nucleotides match TRBD1. V lost 0 bases to trimming and J lost 9 bases; unmatched junction nucleotides: 7. Germline values: CDR1 LGHDT, CDR2 YNNKEL (reference sequence). This CDR3 contains 14 residues. The CDR3 sequence: CASSQDSSGGSYTF. The CDR3, as DNA: TGTGCCAGCAGCCAAGATAGCTCAGGGGGGAGCTACACCTTC. The entire variable domain, with the rest obtained from reference TRBV3-1 and TRBJ1-2, is as follows: DTAVSQTPKYLVTQMGNDKSIKCEQNLGHDTMYWYKQDSKKFLKIMFSYNNKELIINETVPNRFSPKSPDKAHLNLHINSLELGDSAVYFCASSQDSSGGSYTFGSGTRLTVV.

The chain recombines TRBV30 with TRBJ1-2; maybe TRBD1 (5 bases). The germline V gene has CDR1 GTSNPN and CDR2 SVGIG (reference sequence). V gave up 4 bases and J gave up 2 bases, with 8 bases separating them. This CDR3 is 12 amino acids long. Here the CDR3 reads CAWTRGNYGYTF. CDR3 sequence (DNA): TGTGCCTGGACTCGGGGGAACTATGGCTACACCTTC.

Worth noting for this clonotype: This sequence may be a read error, since a much larger clone differs from it by one base. The chain is built from TRBV7-3 and TRBJ2-7, with a tentative D call TRBD1 (6 bases). The V and J ends lost 2 bases and 7 bases respectively, with 21 bases between them. CDR3 length: 16 amino acids. The germline CDR1 and CDR2 sequences are SGHTA and FQGTGA. CDR3 sequence (DNA): TGTGCCAGCAGCTTAGAAGGGACACCCTTTCACAATGAGCAGTACTTC. Translation: CASSLEGTPFHNEQYF. The full variable domain, rest sourced from reference TRBV7-3 and TRBJ2-7, is GAGVSQTPSNKVTEKGKYVELRCDPISGHTALYWYRQSLGQGPEFLIYFQGTGAADDSGLPNDRFFAVRPEGSVSTLKIQRTERGDSAVYLCASSLEGTPFHNEQYFGPGTRLTVT.